This T cell receptor beta chain originates from a study of blood T cells in healthy people across ages. Findings of the study overall: Roughly linear age-related decline in beta diversity appeared, significant by age about 40.

This clonotype was seen many times. The antigen is undetermined. The CDR3 extends over 15 amino acids. The V end lost 0 bases, the J end lost 0 bases, and 10 bases lay between the germline ends. Germline V lookup: CDR1 DFQATT, CDR2 SNEGSKA (reference sequence). Together with a sample-barcoded 5' primer, a J-beta primer mix was included in a second PCR lasting roughly 6 to 12 cycles. Each CDR3 protein is one row after TCRdb ran MiXCR on the 5' RACE reads. Altogether around 1,700,000 distinct CDR3 sequences are present, 28% being singletons, with the ten largest covering about 8%. Isolating PBMCs gave at least 6.5 million of these cells per sample.

The material sequenced was blood. The clonotype originates from a woman under 40 in good health. The V and J genes are TRBV20-1 and TRBJ2-3; D is unresolved. The CDR3 sequence is CSARDRVQSTDTQYF. CDR3 coding DNA: TGCAGTGCTAGAGATCGCGTCCAAAGCACAGATACGCAGTATTTT.